Listed here are 14 T cell receptor beta chains from one sample, sequenced in a study of control samples from healthy donors and cancer patients. TCRdb's copy holds only in-frame clones and misses some; the assay was immunoSEQ multiplex PCR. Here the sample spans some 49,000 clones, around 94% being singletons. The specimen sequenced was PBMCs. The receptors stem from a man younger than 45 with colorectal cancer.

This chain links TRBV15 with TRBJ1-5; weak D call: TRBD1 (5 bases). Germline loops: CDR1 LNHNV, CDR2 YYDKDF (reference sequence). Trimming stripped 8 bases from V and 0 bases from J, with 8 bases between. There are 13 residues in the CDR3. In DNA, the CDR3 is TGTGCCACCGGCGGGACTAGCAATCAGCCCCAGCATTTT. It yields the protein CATGGTSNQPQHF.

V is TRBV14 and J is TRBJ2-2; the D is unclear. The ends were cut back, 2 bases at V and 3 bases at J, with 7 bases in the middle. The CDR3 length is 14 residues. Germline CDR1 reads SGHDN; CDR2 reads FVKESK. CDR3 protein: CASSQLIHTGELFF. The CDR3 DNA follows: TGTGCCAGCAGCCAATTGATCCACACCGGGGAGCTGTTTTTT.

The rearrangement uses TRBV4-1 and TRBJ2-6, with 8 bases matching TRBD1. This CDR3 has 16 residues. The trim removed 4 bases at V and 2 bases at J, leaving 4 bases unmatched. Germline lookup yields CDR1 MGHRA and CDR2 YSYEKL. The CDR3 DNA sequence: TGCGCCAGCAGCCTGGGACAGGAGCCTGGGGCCAACGTCCTGACTTTC. Amino acid sequence: CASSLGQEPGANVLTF.

The chain combines TRBV6-1 with TRBJ2-7; unclear D gene. The V gene's germline CDR1 is MNHNS and CDR2 SASEGT. The CDR3 sequence is 13 residues long. V was trimmed by 0 bases and J by 5 bases, leaving 8 bases between them. DNA for the CDR3: TGTGCCAGCAGTGAAGCTCACGGACACGAGCAGTACTTC. Its translation: CASSEAHGHEQYF.

The chain joins TRBV6-1 to TRBJ1-1; tentative D call: TRBD1 (5 bases). CDR3 length: 15 amino acids. Germline V CDR1 and CDR2: MNHNS, SASEGT. The V end was cut by 1 base, the J end by 10 bases, with 19 bases between. The CDR3 sequence: CASSEVGGGRSGAFF. CDR3 DNA: TGTGCCAGCAGTGAAGTGGGTGGGGGGAGGTCGGGAGCTTTCTTT.

The V and J genes are TRBV7-8 and TRBJ1-2, with TRBD1 matching over 8 bases. V gave up 5 bases and J gave up 6 bases; unmatched junction bases: 8. This CDR3 is 14 amino acids long. CDR1 and CDR2 from the germline V gene are SGHVS and FQNEAQ. Written as DNA, the CDR3 is TGTGCCAGCAGCCACAGACAGGGGAGAGATGGCTACACCTTC. Its translation is CASSHRQGRDGYTF.

The chain carries TRBV4-2 and TRBJ2-1; 10 bases are a match to TRBD1. The trim removed 2 bases at V and 16 bases at J, leaving 5 bases unmatched. CDR1 is LGHNA, CDR2 YNFKEQ, per germline. There are 12 residues in the CDR3. The CDR3 DNA follows: TGTGCCAGCAGCCAACCCGACAGGGGGCGTTTCTTC. This gives the protein CASSQPDRGRFF.

Regarding this clone: Relative to the germline gene, one junction end is altered; a read error may explain this. V is TRBV6-1 and J is TRBJ2-2, with 12 positions matching TRBD2. Germline V CDR1 and CDR2: MNHNS, SASEGT. This CDR3 spans 18 amino acids. The CDR3, as DNA: TGTGCCAGCAGAGAAGCGCTAGCGGGGGGGCGAAACACCGGGGAGCTGTTTTTT. This encodes CASREALAGGRNTGELFF.

This clone appeared once. The chain recombines TRBV5-6 with TRBJ1-2, with D unclear. The germline CDR1 and CDR2 sequences are SGHDT and YYEEEE. The CDR3 is 12 residues long. V lost 9 bases and J 7 bases, leaving 16 bases between the germline ends. In nucleotides, the CDR3 is TGTGCCACGAGCAAGCGGTTGGGTGGCTACACCTTC. Translation gives CATSKRLGGYTF. Variable domain in full (rest from reference TRBV5-6 and TRBJ1-2): DAGVTQSPTHLIKTRGQQVTLRCSPKSGHDTVSWYQQALGQGPQFIFQYYEEEERQRGNFPDRFSGHQFPNYSSELNVNALLLGDSALYLCATSKRLGGYTFGSGTRLTVV.

V and J are TRBV10-3 and TRBJ2-1; 9 bases fit TRBD2. The ends lost 5 bases at V and 8 bases at J; junction bases unmatched: 4. Germline assignment: CDR1 ENHRY and CDR2 SYGVKD. The CDR3 is 13 residues long. The CDR3 DNA reads as TGTGCCATCAGTAGCGGGGGGCGGGATGAGCAGTTCTTC. Translating it yields CAISSGGRDEQFF.

V and J are TRBV6-1 and TRBJ1-1; 7 positions match TRBD1. In germline, CDR1 is MNHNS, CDR2 SASEGT. Trimming at V came to 2 bases and at J to 3 bases, leaving 3 bases not matched to a gene. CDR3 length: 14 residues. CDR3 nucleotides: TGTGCCAGCAGTGAACAGGGGGGAGACACTGAAGCTTTCTTT. This translates into CASSEQGGDTEAFF.

The V call is TRBV30, the J call TRBJ1-2; 7 bases match TRBD1. The trim removed 0 bases at V and 0 bases at J, leaving 4 bases unmatched. Germline CDR1 and CDR2: GTSNPN and SVGIG (reference sequence). This CDR3 has 15 amino acids. CDR3 DNA: TGTGCCTGGAGTGTCGGCAGGGGGGCTAACTATGGCTACACCTTC. The encoded protein is CAWSVGRGANYGYTF.

This chain joins TRBV10-3 and TRBJ1-2; 9 nucleotides align to TRBD1. The CDR3 is 14 residues long. V trimming: 0 bases; J trimming: 7 bases; junction bases outside the gene matches: 3. Looked up from germline, CDR1 is ENHRY and CDR2 is SYGVKD. Here the CDR3 DNA reads TGTGCCATCAGTGAGTCTACAGGGGGCCGTGGCTACACCTTC. Its protein product is CAISESTGGRGYTF.

V and J are TRBV9 and TRBJ1-2, with 7 bases fitting TRBD1. V lost 2 bases, J lost 4 bases, and 11 bases stayed unmatched. Per germline, CDR1 SGDLS and CDR2 YYNGEE. The CDR3 sequence is 16 residues long. The CDR3 here is CASSVGGGIGIYGYTF. The CDR3 region has the DNA TGTGCCAGCAGCGTTGGAGGGGGCATCGGTATCTATGGCTACACCTTC.